The sequence of this T cell receptor (beta chain) was determined in a study of beta chain features in type 1 diabetes (dated by TCRdb to the late 2010s). About the full investigation: Patients and healthy donors did not differ in mean age, gender distribution, total cell number or subset yield. In the study, recently diagnosed type 1 diabetes patients and matched healthy donors were compared on the TCRB repertoires of their sorted circulating CD4+ T cell subsets. A total of about 100 million sorted cells were examined across all samples, and RNA yield correlated strongly with the number of cells per subset. Regulatory and stem cell-like memory subsets were obtained from only 8 patients and roughly 8 healthy donors, while naive and central memory subsets were obtained from all 30 or so donors. Study-level results and caveats: Because cDNA was sequenced instead of genomic DNA, highly expressing activated cells could be over-represented, though the groups showed no difference in activation or CD3 levels. In all four CD4+ subsets, TCRB CDR3 length was moderately but significantly shorter in type 1 diabetes patients. Fewer insertions and more nucleotide deletions at VDJ recombination sites were observed in patients with type 1 diabetes, implying thymic rearrangement abnormalities. HLA sub-analyses involved small numbers of individuals, so any influence of HLA type on TCRB rearrangement remained unresolved. Naive, central memory and regulatory TCRB repertoires appeared to be more alike among patients than among healthy donors. Shorter templates might be favored by PCR, yet because patient and control samples were amplified and corrected together, any such skew would affect both groups equally.

V is shortened by 4 bases, J by 7 bases, and the region joining them spans 12 bases. The CDR3 sequence holds 13 residues, the cysteine and phenylalanine included. Of the read, only the CDR3 DNA is kept; its 39 bases are in frame from base 1. According to the germline V gene, CDR1 reads SGHRS and CDR2 reads YFSETQ. About this clone: Its antigen remains unidentified. No quality values exist for individual bases; no much larger clone is one base distant.

A single peripheral blood draw of around 0.11 L on average was collected from each donor into heparinised tubes. Using a panel that included CD45RO, CCR7, CD25, CD127, CD95 and CD27, naive, central memory, regulatory and stem cell-like memory CD4+ T cells were sorted on a BD FACSAria II. Purity was above 95% for every sorted population. PBMCs were isolated immediately by Lymphoprep density gradient centrifugation and stained directly without culture. So that batch effects would be minimized, each experiment stained and sorted samples in pairs, pairing one healthy donor with one patient. The entire isolated RNA was reverse transcribed using the High Capacity cDNA Reverse Transcription Kit, and thus expressed TCRB transcripts were sequenced. Deep immunoSEQ sequencing was performed on naive, central memory and regulatory T cell samples, with an average of approximately 3.9 million total reads per sample. Sorted cells were lysed in RLT buffer and RNA was extracted with DNase-treated RNeasy Micro or Mini kits, depending on cell number. Each cell subset was processed on its own to prevent cross-contamination, while patient and healthy donor samples were processed together. The immunoSEQ multiplex PCR was used to amplify TCRB sequences from cDNA, generating 87-bp fragments that spanned the CDR3 region. The amplicons were sequenced using the Illumina HiSeq platform. The authors processed their data as follows. Synthetic template baselines were used to correct PCR bias computationally, reads within Hamming distance 2 were collapsed together, and singletons that could not be merged were discarded. Reads were aligned against IMGT so that V, D and J genes, CDR3 length and insertions or deletions at six rearrangement sites could be assigned. Within each subset, clonotype counts were normalized to sorted cell number, after which true diversity and Gini coefficients were computed with the tcR R package. Repertoire sharing was quantified using the overlap coefficient calculated on TCRB nucleotide sequences. Out-of-frame TCRB sequences from naive cells were analyzed as a proxy for the pre-selection repertoire. TCRdb provides this immuneACCESS table in a form limited to in-frame rearrangements. Some clones are lacking; in checked studies, under half of them reflect an unresolved V gene, and why the rest are absent is not known. The V and J calls and clone size are taken from that table; D and trimming were inferred from the DNA. Counted in this sample were fewer than 350,000 clones; around 19% of them appeared once. The ten most abundant clones make up 0.035% to 0.05% of the sample.

The sequenced sample was naive CD4+ T cells from blood. The intended sense of this specimen's cell subset or site label: true naive CD4+ T cells. The clonotype originates from a woman aged 18-30 years in good health. The sequence is built from TRBV5-1 and TRBJ2-1; the D region possibly corresponds to TRBD2 (5 bases align). The nucleotide sequence reads TGCGCCAGCAGCCCTGGGTGGGAGAATGAGCAGTTCTTC. Its protein is CASSPGWENEQFF.